These 28 T cell receptor beta chains were sequenced from one sample in a study of cytomegalovirus exposure and HLA in healthy donors (dated 2017 in TCRdb). The method was the immunoSEQ multiplex PCR assay. For the multiplex PCR, a mixture combining 60 forward primers for TCR Vbeta segments and 13 reverse primers for TCR Jbeta segments was used. The clones in this table, taken by TCRdb from immuneACCESS, are in-frame only. Not every clone is retained; where verified, under half of the shortfall comes from an unresolved V gene, and the cause of the rest is unknown. In this sample the table shows around 53,000 clones, approximately 84% of which occur a single time. The ten largest clonotypes hold about 3.1% of the sample. Sequencing was done on a sample of PBMCs. The receptors here all came from a man in his fifties or sixties in good health and CMV-seronegative.

This rearrangement joins TRBV19 to TRBJ2-7; a possible D gene is TRBD1 (6 bases). This CDR3 comprises 15 residues. The ends were cut back, 2 bases at V and 2 bases at J, with 13 bases in the middle. Per the germline V gene, CDR1 is LNHDA and CDR2 is SQIVND (reference sequence). The CDR3 reads CASSIQGPGTYEQYF. CDR3 DNA: TGTGCCAGTAGTATACAGGGGCCAGGAACCTACGAGCAGTACTTC.

J is TRBJ2-7 and V is TRBV5-1; D is perhaps TRBD2 (6 bases). The CDR3 has 12 amino acids. With 4 bases removed from V and 3 bases from J, the gap between germline ends came to 8 bases. Germline V gene lookup returns CDR1 SGHRS and CDR2 YFSETQ. The CDR3 region has the DNA TGCGCCAGCAGCGGAGGGGTCTACGAGCAGTACTTC. This translates into CASSGGVYEQYF.

The table lists this clone with a count of one. The chain combines TRBV6-5 with TRBJ1-5; perhaps TRBD1 as D (5 bases). CDR1 and CDR2 (germline): MNHEY, SVGAGI. This CDR3 region has 14 residues. V lost 4 bases, J lost 2 bases, and 9 bases lay in between. The CDR3 here is CASSWGEGNQPQHF. CDR3 DNA sequence: TGTGCCAGCAGTTGGGGCGAGGGCAATCAGCCCCAGCATTTT.

J is TRBJ1-2 and V is TRBV29-1; TRBD1 agrees at 8 bases. CDR3 length equals 14 residues. The germline V gene has CDR1 SQVTM and CDR2 ANQGSEA. V shed 6 bases and J 3 bases; nucleotides not matched to a gene: 9. The CDR3 here is CSVYNRGSYYGYTF. The CDR3 nucleotides are TGCAGCGTCTATAACAGGGGGAGTTACTATGGCTACACCTTC.

This clone was counted only a few times. The junction departs from the called germline gene at one end, perhaps through a read error. The chain combines TRBV29-1 with TRBJ1-1; no clear D gene. CDR3 length: 12 amino acids. Germline CDR1 SQVTM, CDR2 ANQGSEA. This CDR3 is CSVKDWNTEAFF. DNA of the CDR3: TGCAGCGTTAAAGACTGGAACACTGAAGCTTTCTTT.

CDR3 nucleotide sequence: TGTGCCAGCCAGAGTTGGACTGATCAGCCCCAGCATTTT. Protein: CASQSWTDQPQHF. The rearrangement uses TRBV6-6 and TRBJ1-5; D gene ambiguous. The CDR3 extends over 13 amino acids. The V end lost 8 bases, the J end lost 5 bases, and 13 bases lay between the germline ends. Germline V lookup: CDR1 MNHNY, CDR2 SVGAGI (reference sequence).

The chain combines TRBV29-1 with TRBJ1-2; no clear D gene. Germline-derived CDR1 and CDR2 are SQVTM and ANQGSEA. V was shortened by 1 base and J by 8 bases, with 8 bases between the two germline ends. The CDR3 has 11 residues. The CDR3 DNA sequence: TGCAGCGTTGAAGGCAGGTACGGCTACACCTTC. Translated: CSVEGRYGYTF. The entire variable domain, with the rest obtained from reference TRBV29-1 and TRBJ1-2, is as follows: SAVISQKPSRDICQRGTSLTIQCQVDSQVTMMFWYRQQPGQSLTLIATANQGSEATYESGFVIDKFPISRPNLTFSTLTVSNMSPEDSSIYLCSVEGRYGYTFGSGTRLTVV.

This clone was seen just once. The V gene is TRBV6-1, the J gene TRBJ2-1, with TRBD2 matching over 11 bases. Losses at the gene ends were 3 bases for V and 8 bases for J; bases not matched to a gene: 9. Germline CDR1 MNHNS, CDR2 SASEGT. There are 16 residues in the CDR3. Here the CDR3 reads CASSEFISGGGHEQFF. CDR3 bases: TGTGCCAGCAGTGAGTTCATTAGCGGGGGGGGCCATGAGCAGTTCTTC.

The V and J genes are TRBV28 and TRBJ1-1, with a possible D match to TRBD1 (5 bases). The germline gives CDR1 MDHEN, CDR2 SYDVKM. The CDR3 contains 14 residues. Trimming took off 3 bases at V and 6 bases at J, with 14 bases between the two ends. DNA for the CDR3: TGTGCCAGCAGTTTTCTGGGGGGAAGGGCTGAAGCTTTCTTT. Its translation is CASSFLGGRAEAFF.

The rearrangement joins TRBV5-6 to TRBJ1-5; D is possibly TRBD1 (5 bases). With 0 bases removed from V and 6 bases from J, the gap between germline ends came to 16 bases. This CDR3 is 16 amino acids long. The germline gives CDR1 SGHDT, CDR2 YYEEEE. The CDR3 nucleotides are TGTGCCAGCAGCTTGGGGGCAGGGCAGCGTAGTCAGCCCCAGCATTTT. Amino acids: CASSLGAGQRSQPQHF. The full variable domain, rest sourced from reference TRBV5-6 and TRBJ1-5, is DAGVTQSPTHLIKTRGQQVTLRCSPKSGHDTVSWYQQALGQGPQFIFQYYEEEERQRGNFPDRFSGHQFPNYSSELNVNALLLGDSALYLCASSLGAGQRSQPQHFGDGTRLSIL.

The CDR3 nucleotides are TGTGCCAGCAGCTTGAATGGGGGCTGGAATGGCTACACCTTC. It translates to CASSLNGGWNGYTF. This chain joins TRBV5-4 and TRBJ1-2; possibly TRBD1 for D (6 bases). The CDR3 spans 14 residues. V was pared by 1 base and J by 6 bases, with 13 bases between. The germline CDR1 and CDR2 sequences are SGHNT and YYREEE (reference sequence).

Only a few counts were recorded for this clone. The J gene is TRBJ1-3, the V gene TRBV9, with 7 bases that match TRBD1. V was clipped by 0 bases and J by 0 bases; unmatched bases: 3. Germline V gene lookup returns CDR1 SGDLS and CDR2 YYNGEE. This CDR3 is 16 amino acids long. The DNA of the CDR3 is TGTGCCAGCAGCGTAGAAGAGGGGGCCTCTGGAAACACCATATATTTT. This encodes CASSVEEGASGNTIYF.

The J gene is TRBJ1-1, the V gene TRBV7-8; 8 positions agree with TRBD1. Trimming at V came to 5 bases and at J to 5 bases, leaving 7 bases not matched to a gene. The CDR3 totals 14 residues. Germline V CDR1 and CDR2: SGHVS, FQNEAQ. The CDR3 region has the DNA TGTGCCAGCAGCCTCGGGACAGGCGAGACTGAAGCTTTCTTT. This codes for CASSLGTGETEAFF.

The chain employs TRBV27 and TRBJ1-1, with 8 nucleotides matching TRBD1. CDR3 length: 12 amino acids. Trimming cost V 3 bases and J 10 bases; bases outside gene matches: 4. Germline CDR1 reads MNHEY; CDR2 reads SMNVEV (reference sequence). The CDR3 here is CASSFPGGPAFF. The CDR3 coding sequence is TGTGCCAGCAGTTTCCCAGGGGGCCCAGCTTTCTTT.

CDR3 amino acids: CASSEKPSGGQGAKFYEQYF. CDR3 DNA: TGCGCCAGCAGCGAGAAGCCGAGCGGGGGGCAAGGGGCGAAATTCTACGAGCAGTACTTC. The genes are TRBV5-1 and TRBJ2-7, with 9 positions matching TRBD2. The CDR3 covers 20 residues. The germline gives CDR1 SGHRS, CDR2 YFSETQ. V was pared by 4 bases and J by 3 bases, with 23 bases of the junction left unmatched.

The rearrangement joins TRBV6-5 to TRBJ2-3; D possibly corresponds to TRBD1 (5 bases). This CDR3 is 16 amino acids long. Trimming took 2 bases from V and 0 from J, leaving 12 bases between them. Germline V gene data show CDR1 as MNHEY and CDR2 as SVGAGI. This CDR3 reads CASSYSVKGSTDTQYF. In nucleotides, the CDR3 is TGTGCCAGCAGTTACAGCGTAAAGGGGAGCACAGATACGCAGTATTTT.

The chain employs TRBV2 and TRBJ1-1, with D possibly being TRBD1 (5 bases). The CDR3 is made up of 13 amino acids. With 7 bases removed from V and 2 bases from J, the gap between germline ends came to 11 bases. The germline V gene has CDR1 SNHLY and CDR2 FYNNEI. The CDR3 loop is CASKGLTNTEAFF. The DNA for the CDR3 is TGTGCCAGCAAGGGACTGACCAACACTGAAGCTTTCTTT.

This CDR3 reads CASSQDREVSQPQHF. The CDR3 nucleotides read TGTGCCAGCTCCCAGGACAGGGAGGTTAGTCAGCCCCAGCATTTT. This chain links TRBV18 with TRBJ1-5; 8 bases are a match to TRBD1. The trim removed 6 bases at V and 6 bases at J, leaving 10 bases unmatched. The CDR3 totals 15 residues. Germline V gives CDR1 KGHSH, CDR2 LQKENI.

The chain combines TRBV7-8 with TRBJ1-1; D is unclear. There are 12 residues in the CDR3. Germline CDR1 SGHVS, CDR2 FQNEAQ. The V gene lost 2 bases and the J gene lost 7 bases, with 8 bases spanning the gap. CDR3 in DNA: TGTGCCAGCAGCTTAAGTGGGCTTGAAGCTTTCTTT. Translation: CASSLSGLEAFF.

The genes are TRBV2 and TRBJ2-5; possible D gene TRBD2, 5 bases. V was cut by 5 bases and J by 7 bases, with 11 bases left in between. CDR1 and CDR2 from the germline V gene are SNHLY and FYNNEI. This CDR3 has 12 residues. The CDR3 loop reads CASSSESGTQYF. The CDR3 bases are TGTGCCAGCAGTTCCGAAAGCGGGACCCAGTACTTC. Full variable domain (outside the CDR3, taken from reference TRBV2 and TRBJ2-5): EPEVTQTPSHQVTQMGQEVILRCVPISNHLYFYWYRQILGQKVEFLVSFYNNEISEKSEIFDDQFSVERPDGSNFTLKIRSTKLEDSAMYFCASSSESGTQYFGPGTRLLVL.

This chain joins TRBV28 and TRBJ2-5; D might be TRBD2 (5 bases). V dropped 3 bases and J dropped 5 bases, with 10 bases sitting between them. In germline, CDR1 is MDHEN, CDR2 SYDVKM. The CDR3 runs 13 residues. The CDR3 sequence is CASSFASRETQYF. DNA of the CDR3: TGTGCCAGCAGTTTTGCTAGCCGCGAGACCCAGTACTTC.

The V call is TRBV30, the J call TRBJ1-2, with 7 bases identical to TRBD1. In germline, CDR1 is GTSNPN, CDR2 SVGIG (reference sequence). This CDR3 has 13 residues. Losses at the gene ends were 3 bases for V and 6 bases for J; bases not matched to a gene: 7. CDR3 bases: TGTGCCTGGAGGGATACAGGGGACAATGGCTACACCTTC. Protein product: CAWRDTGDNGYTF.

V is TRBV7-3 and J is TRBJ2-1; 15 nucleotides agree with TRBD2. The germline CDR1 and CDR2 sequences are SGHTA and FQGTGA. V was pared by 5 bases and J by 8 bases, with 4 bases of the junction left unmatched. The CDR3 runs to 15 residues. The CDR3 nucleotides read TGTGCCAGCAGCCGGACTAGCGGGGGGGCCGATGAGCAGTTCTTC. This sequence encodes CASSRTSGGADEQFF.

The rearrangement uses TRBV20-1 and TRBJ1-2; tentative D call: TRBD1 (6 bases). The germline V gene encodes CDR1 DFQATT and CDR2 SNEGSKA (reference sequence). Trimming shortened V by 5 bases and J by 8 bases, and 12 bases separated the two germline ends. The CDR3 is 11 amino acids. CDR3 amino acids: CSAGRRGGYTF. The DNA for the CDR3 is TGCAGTGCTGGACGCAGGGGAGGCTACACCTTC.

The chain links TRBV7-9 to TRBJ1-6, with D maybe TRBD1 (6 bases). There are 14 residues in the CDR3. CDR1 SEHNR and CDR2 FQNEAQ come from the germline V gene (reference sequence). With 9 bases removed from V and 8 bases from J, the gap between germline ends came to 17 bases. The CDR3 reads CASNTGFRYSPLHF. In nucleotides, the CDR3 is TGTGCCAGTAATACAGGGTTTAGGTATTCACCCCTCCACTTT.

The chain carries TRBV28 and TRBJ1-5, with D possibly being TRBD1 (5 bases). Trimming cost V 3 bases and J 0 bases, with 18 bases left between them. The germline V gene has CDR1 MDHEN and CDR2 SYDVKM. The CDR3 runs 18 residues. CDR3 sequence: CASSFPPGGRHSNQPQHF. CDR3 DNA: TGTGCCAGCAGTTTCCCCCCGGGGGGACGCCATAGCAATCAGCCCCAGCATTTT. The full variable domain, its missing parts supplied by reference TRBV28 and TRBJ1-5, is DVKVTQSSRYLVKRTGEKVFLECVQDMDHENMFWYRQDPGLGLRLIYFSYDVKMKEKGDIPEGYSVSREKKERFSLILESASTNQTSMYLCASSFPPGGRHSNQPQHFGDGTRLSIL.

The rearrangement joins TRBV7-9 to TRBJ2-7, with D perhaps matching TRBD2 (6 bases). The V end was cut by 4 bases, the J end by 3 bases, with 13 bases between. The germline V gene encodes CDR1 SEHNR and CDR2 FQNEAQ (reference sequence). The CDR3 consists of 14 residues. This chain's CDR3 is CASSYREQIYEQYF. The DNA of the CDR3 is TGTGCCAGCAGCTACCGGGAGCAAATCTACGAGCAGTACTTC.

This chain joins TRBV7-9 and TRBJ1-1, with a tentative D call TRBD1 (5 bases). The CDR3 totals 15 residues. From germline, CDR1 is SEHNR and CDR2 FQNEAQ (reference sequence). The V end lost 2 bases, the J end lost 11 bases, and 21 bases lay between the germline ends. CDR3 nucleotide sequence: TGTGCCAGCAGCTTAATGTCCGTGGGGCTAGGTGAGGCTTTCTTT. It specifies CASSLMSVGLGEAFF.